These 28 T cell receptor beta chains were all obtained from the same sample, sequenced in a study of T cell responses to AZD1222 COVID-19 vaccine. Sequencing used immunoSEQ multiplex PCR; TCRdb keeps in-frame clones, though not all of them. The sample records just under 85,000 clones, 86% being singletons. The input for sequencing was peripheral blood, taken on day 0 of AZD1222 vaccination. All receptors derive from an adult in good health.

A single count supports this clone. The chain has TRBV5-6 and TRBJ1-3; no reliable D call. This CDR3 spans 15 amino acids. Trimming took 5 bases from V and 0 from J, leaving 12 bases between them. Germline V gene sequence: CDR1 SGHDT, CDR2 YYEEEE. Written as DNA, the CDR3 is TGTGCCAGCAGTCCGACGCCGGGCTCTGGAAACACCATATATTTT. This translates into CASSPTPGSGNTIYF.

The V and J genes are TRBV7-2 and TRBJ1-4; the D is unclear. CDR1 and CDR2 (germline): SGHTA, FQGNSA. The CDR3 loop spans 15 amino acids. Trimming took 5 bases from V and 0 from J, leaving 10 bases between them. For the CDR3, the DNA is TGTGCCAGCAGCCCCCGGCGGGCAACTAATGAAAAACTGTTTTTT. Amino acids: CASSPRRATNEKLFF.

CDR3 sequence reads: CASSLWDRNSPLHF. The CDR3 bases are TGCGCCAGCAGCTTGTGGGACAGAAATTCACCCCTCCACTTT. V and J are TRBV5-1 and TRBJ1-6; 7 bases are shared with TRBD1. The V and J ends lost 1 base and 7 bases, in that order; junction bases with no gene match: 2. Germline assignment: CDR1 SGHRS and CDR2 YFSETQ. The CDR3 contains 14 residues.

This chain uses TRBV10-2 with TRBJ1-2; D uncertain. The CDR3 is 13 amino acids. Germline-derived CDR1 and CDR2 are WSHSY and SAAADI. The V end was cut by 0 bases, the J end by 8 bases, with 10 bases between. The CDR3 region is CASSESSFSGYTF. The CDR3 bases are TGCGCCAGCAGTGAGTCTTCCTTTTCGGGCTACACCTTC.

The V call is TRBV5-1, the J call TRBJ2-1, with 9 bases identical to TRBD1. The germline gives CDR1 SGHRS, CDR2 YFSETQ. The J segment lost 7 bases and the V segment lost 3 bases, leaving 11 bases of the junction unmatched. CDR3 length: 16 amino acids. The CDR3 nucleotides read TGCGCCAGCAGCTGGGACAGGGATCGTCCCCTTAATGAGCAGTTCTTC. Its protein product is CASSWDRDRPLNEQFF.

The rearrangement joins TRBV15 to TRBJ2-3; 8 bases line up with TRBD1. After removal of 2 bases from V and 2 bases from J, the junction contained 3 bases not matched to a gene. Germline assignment: CDR1 LNHNV and CDR2 YYDKDF (reference sequence). CDR3 length: 15 amino acids. For the CDR3, the DNA is TGTGCCACCAGCAGAAGGACAGGGCTCACAGATACGCAGTATTTT. This gives the protein CATSRRTGLTDTQYF.

The chain carries TRBV6-5 and TRBJ1-5; D is perhaps TRBD1 (6 bases). CDR3 length: 14 residues. Germline V gives CDR1 MNHEY, CDR2 SVGAGI. Between the trimmed V and J ends, which lost 6 bases and 7 bases, there was a span of 16 bases. The CDR3 spells CASRTGQEDQPQHF. DNA for the CDR3: TGTGCCAGCAGGACAGGCCAGGAGGACCAGCCCCAGCATTTT.

This clone turned up a few times. The CDR3 DNA sequence: TGTGCCTGGAGTTATCCAGCGGGAGGGCCGATTGGCACAGATACGCAGTATTTT. It encodes CAWSYPAGGPIGTDTQYF. The rearrangement links TRBV30 to TRBJ2-3, with 10 bases aligning to TRBD2. Looked up from germline, CDR1 is GTSNPN and CDR2 is SVGIG (reference sequence). The CDR3 runs to 18 residues. V lost 2 bases, J lost 1 base, and 12 bases stayed unmatched.

The rearrangement joins TRBV6-2 or TRBV6-3 to TRBJ2-5; D possibly matches TRBD1 or TRBD2 (5 bases each). This CDR3 is built from 15 residues. CDR1 MNHEY and CDR2 SVGEGT come from the germline V gene. V lost 2 bases and J 5 bases, leaving 15 bases between the germline ends. The CDR3 DNA follows: TGTGCCAGCAGTTACGGCCAGGGTGGAGGTGAGACCCAGTACTTC. This gives the protein CASSYGQGGGETQYF.

This clone was detected only once. J is TRBJ1-1 and V is TRBV12-5, with 12 bases matching TRBD1. The ends lost 0 bases at V and 7 bases at J; junction bases unmatched: 6. The CDR3 extends over 16 amino acids. Germline V gene data show CDR1 as LGHNT and CDR2 as FRNRAP. Here the CDR3 reads CASGLVLGQGAIEAFF. CDR3 DNA sequence: TGTGCTAGTGGTTTGGTACTGGGACAGGGGGCAATTGAAGCTTTCTTT.

A few counts support this clone. V gene TRBV6-4 combines with J gene TRBJ2-3; TRBD2 matches 10 bases. The V segment lost 3 bases and the J segment 1 base; nucleotides outside the gene matches: 1. The CDR3 has 15 amino acids. In germline, CDR1 is MRHNA, CDR2 SNTAGT. For the CDR3, the DNA is TGTGCCAGCAGTGAAGGGACTAGCGGCACAGATACGCAGTATTTT. This translates into CASSEGTSGTDTQYF.

The rearrangement joins TRBV29-1 to TRBJ2-3; 15 bases line up with TRBD2. V lost 7 bases and J lost 8; bases outside the gene matches: 10. The CDR3 runs to 15 residues. Germline assignment: CDR1 SQVTM and CDR2 ANQGSEA. The CDR3 reads CSGTSGGAWTTTQYF. The CDR3, as DNA: TGCAGCGGGACTAGCGGGGGGGCATGGACCACTACGCAGTATTTT.

The CDR3, as DNA: TGTGCCAGCAGCTTTCAGGGAGAAGAGACCCAGTACTTC. Translating gives CASSFQGEETQYF. The chain carries TRBV5-5 and TRBJ2-5, with D perhaps matching TRBD1 or TRBD2 (5 bases each). This CDR3 is 13 amino acids long. The V and J ends lost 2 bases and 3 bases respectively, with 8 bases between them. CDR1 is SGHKS, CDR2 YYEKEE, per germline (reference sequence).

This chain joins TRBV19 and TRBJ2-5, with 9 bases fitting TRBD1. J lost 4 bases, V lost 4 bases, and 4 bases had no gene match. The CDR3 runs to 14 residues. The germline gives CDR1 LNHDA, CDR2 SQIVND (reference sequence). CDR3 region: CASSRQGDRETQYF. The CDR3 region has the DNA TGTGCCAGTAGTAGACAGGGGGATCGAGAGACCCAGTACTTC.

This clone was observed a few times. The chain is built from TRBV10-3 and TRBJ1-2; no reliable D call. The V end lost 6 bases, the J end lost 2 bases, and 13 bases lay between the germline ends. This CDR3 is 14 amino acids long. The germline gives CDR1 ENHRY, CDR2 SYGVKD. In nucleotides, the CDR3 is TGTGCCATCAGGCCATTCGACGAGAACTATGGCTACACCTTC. As protein: CAIRPFDENYGYTF.

The chain employs TRBV19 and TRBJ1-1; 7 nucleotides line up with TRBD1. Germline-derived CDR1 and CDR2 are LNHDA and SQIVND (reference sequence). This CDR3 comprises 14 residues. V was clipped by 5 bases and J by 0 bases; unmatched bases: 3. The CDR3 region is CASSGTDMNTEAFF. CDR3 bases: TGTGCCAGTAGTGGGACAGACATGAACACTGAAGCTTTCTTT.

There are a few counts of this clone. The chain has TRBV29-1 and TRBJ2-7; D might be TRBD1 (5 bases). The V gene's germline CDR1 is SQVTM and CDR2 ANQGSEA. V gave up 0 bases and J gave up 0 bases, with 12 bases separating them. This CDR3 contains 15 residues. This CDR3 is CSVEEGRASSYEQYF. The CDR3, as DNA: TGCAGCGTTGAAGAAGGCAGGGCCTCCTCCTACGAGCAGTACTTC.

The J gene is TRBJ1-5, the V gene TRBV19; TRBD1 is a possible D gene (5 bases). The CDR3 contains 15 residues. The V gene's germline CDR1 is LNHDA and CDR2 SQIVND (reference sequence). V dropped 3 bases and J dropped 5 bases, with 14 bases sitting between them. The CDR3 coding sequence is TGTGCCAGTAGTATTGGAAGGGGATGGCATCAGCCCCAGCATTTT. The encoded protein is CASSIGRGWHQPQHF.

V and J are TRBV11-2 and TRBJ1-1; no reliable D call. Germline CDR1 SGHAT, CDR2 FQNNGV. V lost 5 bases and J lost 10, with 11 bases in between. CDR3 length: 11 amino acids. In DNA form, the CDR3 reads TGTGCCAGCAGCCTATCATCAGGAGCTTTCTTT. Amino acid sequence: CASSLSSGAFF.

The V gene is TRBV7-2, the J gene TRBJ1-2, with D possibly being TRBD1 (5 bases). The V gene lost 1 base and the J gene lost 8 bases, with 17 bases spanning the gap. The CDR3 consists of 15 residues. Germline V gives CDR1 SGHTA, CDR2 FQGNSA. The CDR3 reads CASSLDGNRSRGYTF. As DNA, the CDR3 is TGTGCCAGCAGCTTAGATGGTAACAGGTCCCGCGGCTACACCTTC.

The J gene is TRBJ2-3, the V gene TRBV7-9, with a possible D match to TRBD1 (6 bases). Germline V gene sequence: CDR1 SEHNR, CDR2 FQNEAQ (reference sequence). The CDR3 has 15 residues. V was clipped by 0 bases and J by 1 base, with 8 bases between them. CDR3 in DNA: TGTGCCAGCAGCTTAGCGACAGGACGCACAGATACGCAGTATTTT. Protein product: CASSLATGRTDTQYF.

J is TRBJ1-1 and V is TRBV19; tentatively, D is TRBD1 (6 bases). Germline loops: CDR1 LNHDA, CDR2 SQIVND (reference sequence). CDR3 size: 13 residues. V was pared by 6 bases and J by 4 bases, with 12 bases between. CDR3 nucleotide sequence: TGTGCCAGTAGGGTTACAGGGTCCACTGAAGCTTTCTTT. It yields the protein CASRVTGSTEAFF.

The V call is TRBV10-3, the J call TRBJ1-1; 9 bases fit TRBD1. This CDR3 region has 16 residues. J was trimmed by 0 bases and V by 2 bases; bases with no gene match: 4. The germline V gene has CDR1 ENHRY and CDR2 SYGVKD. The CDR3 spells CAISEPGQGMNTEAFF. CDR3 in DNA: TGTGCCATCAGTGAGCCCGGACAGGGGATGAACACTGAAGCTTTCTTT.

This chain uses TRBV7-9 with TRBJ1-6; perhaps TRBD1 as D (5 bases). CDR3 length: 17 amino acids. Germline lookup yields CDR1 SEHNR and CDR2 FQNEAQ (reference sequence). Trimming shortened V by 5 bases and J by 7 bases, and 21 bases separated the two germline ends. In DNA, the CDR3 is TGTGCCAGCAGCCCGAGGCGGGGCAACTTCAAAAATTCACCCCTCCACTTT. Its protein product is CASSPRRGNFKNSPLHF.

V gene TRBV6-5 combines with J gene TRBJ2-1; 10 bases fit TRBD2. Germline V gene lookup returns CDR1 MNHEY and CDR2 SVGAGI. J gave up 8 bases and V 6 bases, and 10 bases lay outside the gene matches. The CDR3 sequence is 15 residues long. The CDR3 loop reads CASRPPGLAIDEQFF. CDR3 nucleotide sequence: TGTGCCAGCAGGCCTCCGGGACTAGCGATCGATGAGCAGTTCTTC.

The chain links TRBV9 to TRBJ1-2, with TRBD1 matching over 7 bases. CDR3 size: 15 residues. Germline assignment: CDR1 SGDLS and CDR2 YYNGEE. J lost 6 bases, V lost 4 bases, and 12 bases had no gene match. The CDR3 here is CASSLLRDRANGYTF. CDR3 nucleotides: TGTGCCAGCAGCTTACTTCGGGACAGAGCTAATGGCTACACCTTC.

The gene calls are TRBV29-1 and TRBJ2-7; D not resolved. The V gene's germline CDR1 is SQVTM and CDR2 ANQGSEA. Deletions cut 1 base from V and 1 base from J, with 8 bases between. The length of the CDR3 is 13 residues. CDR3 in DNA: TGCAGCGTTGAAGGGGGTGTGTCCTACGAGCAGTACTTC. It translates to CSVEGGVSYEQYF.

This clone was counted between two and nine times. The gene calls are TRBV5-6 and TRBJ2-7; D gene ambiguous. The CDR3 totals 14 residues. Germline V lookup: CDR1 SGHDT, CDR2 YYEEEE. The V gene lost 2 bases and the J gene lost 0 bases, with 9 bases spanning the gap. CDR3 sequence: CASSFPSSSYEQYF. Here the CDR3 DNA reads TGTGCCAGCAGCTTCCCTAGTTCCTCCTACGAGCAGTACTTC.